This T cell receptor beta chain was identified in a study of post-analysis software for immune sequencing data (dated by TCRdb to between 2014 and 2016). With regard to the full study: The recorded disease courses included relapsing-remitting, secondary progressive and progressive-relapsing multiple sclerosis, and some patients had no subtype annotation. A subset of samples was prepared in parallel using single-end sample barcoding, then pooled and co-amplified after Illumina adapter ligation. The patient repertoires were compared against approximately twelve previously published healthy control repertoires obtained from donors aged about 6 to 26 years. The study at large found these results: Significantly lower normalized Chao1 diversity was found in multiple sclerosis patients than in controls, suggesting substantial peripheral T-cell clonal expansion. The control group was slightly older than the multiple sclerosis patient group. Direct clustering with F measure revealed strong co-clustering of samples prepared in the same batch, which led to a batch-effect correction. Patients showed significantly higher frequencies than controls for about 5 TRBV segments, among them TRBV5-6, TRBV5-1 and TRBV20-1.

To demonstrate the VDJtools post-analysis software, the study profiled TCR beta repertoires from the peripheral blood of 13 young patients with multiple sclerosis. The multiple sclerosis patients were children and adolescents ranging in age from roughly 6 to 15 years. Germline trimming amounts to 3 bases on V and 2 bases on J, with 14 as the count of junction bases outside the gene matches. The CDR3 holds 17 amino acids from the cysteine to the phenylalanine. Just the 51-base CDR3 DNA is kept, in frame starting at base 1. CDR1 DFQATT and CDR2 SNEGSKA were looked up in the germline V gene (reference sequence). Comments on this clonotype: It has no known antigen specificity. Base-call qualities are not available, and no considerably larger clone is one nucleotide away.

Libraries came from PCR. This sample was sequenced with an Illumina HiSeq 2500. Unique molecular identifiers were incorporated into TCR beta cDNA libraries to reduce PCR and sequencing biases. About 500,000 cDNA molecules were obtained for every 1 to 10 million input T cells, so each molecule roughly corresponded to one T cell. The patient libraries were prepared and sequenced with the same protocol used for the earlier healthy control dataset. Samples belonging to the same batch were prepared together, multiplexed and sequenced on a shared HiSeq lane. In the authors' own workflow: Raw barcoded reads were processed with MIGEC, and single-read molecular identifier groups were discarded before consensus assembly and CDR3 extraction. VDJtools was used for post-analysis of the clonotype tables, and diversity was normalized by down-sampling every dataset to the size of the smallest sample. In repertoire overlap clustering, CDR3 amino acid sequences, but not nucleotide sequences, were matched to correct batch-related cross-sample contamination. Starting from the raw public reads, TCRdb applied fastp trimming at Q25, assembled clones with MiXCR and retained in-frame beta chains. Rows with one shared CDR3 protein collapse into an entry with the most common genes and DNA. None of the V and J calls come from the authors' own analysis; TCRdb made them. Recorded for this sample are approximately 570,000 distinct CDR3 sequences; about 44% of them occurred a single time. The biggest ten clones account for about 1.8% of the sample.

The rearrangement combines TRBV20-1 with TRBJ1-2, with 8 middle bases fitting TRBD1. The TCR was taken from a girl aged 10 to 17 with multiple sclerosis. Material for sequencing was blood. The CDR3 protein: CSARRPIMTGVNYGYTF. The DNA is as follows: TGCAGTGCTAGGAGACCTATAATGACAGGGGTGAACTATGGCTACACCTTC.